This T cell receptor (beta chain) was obtained from a study of prognosis after radiotherapy for stage I lung cancer. Across the whole study: In the span from April 2018 to early 2019, stage I non-small cell lung cancer patients were enrolled.

Study findings and constraints: It was not determined whether the expanded TCR clones were tumor-specific. In patients who developed distant metastases, Shannon entropy measured after stereotactic body radiation therapy was lower, and baseline Shannon entropy was not associated with metastases.

The J segment lost 6 bases and the V segment lost 4 bases, leaving 8 bases of the junction unmatched. The length of the CDR3 is 14 residues. From germline, CDR1 is MNHEY and CDR2 SVGAGI. Genomic DNA was the source, and TCR beta CDR3 was amplified from it by two-round multiplex PCR. The first PCR round targeted every TRBV and TRBJ gene with specific primers. Via MiXCR, TCRdb re-called the multiplex PCR reads, giving one row per CDR3 protein. The repertoire consists of around 30,000 distinct CDR3 sequences, with 30% to 40% occurring once and the leading ten covering roughly an eighth. This clonotype was seen many times. The antigen is not known. There were approximately 5.8 milliliters of peripheral blood drawn at each of two time points.

The receptor comes from a donor over 45 with non-small cell lung cancer. Sample: PBMCs, taken before or after stereotactic body radiation therapy (not recorded which). This chain links TRBV6-5 with TRBJ2-7, with TRBD1 matching over 8 bases. The CDR3 protein is CASSFAATGAEQYF. CDR3 coding DNA: TGTGCCAGCAGTTTTGCCGCGACAGGGGCCGAGCAGTACTTC.